This TCR beta chain was identified during a study of blood T cell repertoires in COVID-19. Across the study: COVID-19 samples collected from the United States, Italy and Spain covered acute and convalescent phases. T cells, B-cell-depleted T cells, or PBMCs supplied cDNA or gDNA.

This CDR3 spans 15 amino acids. J lost 4 bases, V lost 7 bases, and 10 bases had no gene match. CDR1 and CDR2 (germline): SNHLY, FYNNEI. The authors' processing: How many nucleated cells were present was estimated from reference gene primer amplification. Clones were sequenced by immunoSEQ multiplex PCR, and TCRdb holds only the in-frame ones, with some missing. The V and J calls and clone size are taken from that table; D and trimming were inferred from the DNA. The repertoire holds about 99,000 clones, with roughly nine tenths as singletons. This clone was picked up one time. Sequences were obtained from peripheral blood. This receptor was taken from a man aged 45 to 65 in a cohort sampled during active COVID-19. The gene calls are TRBV2 and TRBJ1-3, with 7 positions matching TRBD1. CDR3 coding DNA: TGTGCCAGCACCTCTTCGACAGGGTTAGGAAACACCATATATTTT. Translated: CASTSSTGLGNTIYF.